Below, 20 T cell receptor beta chains from the same sample are listed, as sequenced in a study of blood T cell repertoires in COVID-19. Assay: immunoSEQ multiplex PCR; the TCRdb copy retains only in-frame clones and omits some. Of about 330,000 clones listed, 70% to 90% are singletons. What was sequenced was PBMCs or T cells enriched from blood (not recorded which). The source is a woman in her late teens or twenties who had recovered from COVID-19.

The chain joins TRBV5-1 to TRBJ2-7; 7 positions agree with TRBD1. CDR1 and CDR2 (germline): SGHRS, YFSETQ. The CDR3 loop spans 13 amino acids. The V segment lost 4 bases and the J segment 4 bases; nucleotides outside the gene matches: 5. In DNA form, the CDR3 reads TGCGCCAGCAGCCCGGCAGGGGGTTACGAGCAGTACTTC. It is translated as CASSPAGGYEQYF.

The rearrangement joins TRBV4-1 to TRBJ2-3, with a possible D match to TRBD1 (5 bases). This CDR3 has 12 residues. Per germline, CDR1 MGHRA and CDR2 YSYEKL. V was shortened by 0 bases and J by 12 bases, with 10 bases between the two germline ends. CDR3 sequence: CASSQDLRVQYF. The CDR3 nucleotides are TGCGCCAGCAGCCAAGATCTCAGGGTTCAGTATTTT.

This clone was recorded a few times. V usage is TRBV5-4 and J usage is TRBJ1-1, with D unresolved. V dropped 5 bases and J dropped 5 bases, with 13 bases sitting between them. The length of the CDR3 is 13 residues. The germline V gene has CDR1 SGHNT and CDR2 YYREEE (reference sequence). As DNA, the CDR3 is TGTGCCAGCAGTCGTCAGGAGGGAACTGAAGCTTTCTTT. This translates into CASSRQEGTEAFF.

The chain links TRBV5-4 to TRBJ2-2; 8 bases align to TRBD2. There are 17 residues in the CDR3. Trimming at V came to 5 bases and at J to 3 bases, leaving 12 bases not matched to a gene. Germline CDR1 SGHNT, CDR2 YYREEE (reference sequence). CDR3 bases: TGTGCCAGCAGTTCGCGAGCGGGAGCTTTGGACACCGGGGAGCTGTTTTTT. Its protein product is CASSSRAGALDTGELFF. Full variable domain (outside the CDR3, taken from reference TRBV5-4 and TRBJ2-2): ETGVTQSPTHLIKTRGQQVTLRCSSQSGHNTVSWYQQALGQGPQFIFQYYREEENGRGNFPPRFSGLQFPNYSSELNVNALELDDSALYLCASSSRAGALDTGELFFGEGSRLTVL.

CDR3 DNA: TGTGCCAGCAGTGCCGCCTACAGGGGAAATACTGAAGCTTTCTTT. Translated: CASSAAYRGNTEAFF. This chain connects TRBV25-1 to TRBJ1-1; TRBD1 agrees at 7 bases. Trimming removed 4 bases from V and 5 bases from J; junction bases left unmatched: 10. This CDR3 is 15 amino acids long. CDR1 is MGHDK, CDR2 SYGVNS, per germline. The variable domain in full, with the rest retrieved from reference TRBV25-1 and TRBJ1-1, is EADIYQTPRYLVIGTGKKITLECSQTMGHDKMYWYQQDPGMELHLIHYSYGVNSTEKGDLSSESTVSRIRTEHFPLTLESARPSHTSQYLCASSAAYRGNTEAFFGQGTRLTVV.

V is TRBV4-1 and J is TRBJ1-2; maybe TRBD1 (6 bases). The CDR3 is 14 amino acids. V was pared by 4 bases and J by 8 bases, with 17 bases between. Germline CDR1 MGHRA, CDR2 YSYEKL. The CDR3 bases are TGCGCCAGCAGCCTCAGATGGGCAGGGGACGGCTACACCTTC. It encodes CASSLRWAGDGYTF.

The CDR3 sequence: CASSQDRVREVADTQYF. The CDR3 DNA follows: TGCGCCAGCAGCCAAGATCGGGTACGGGAGGTGGCAGATACGCAGTATTTT. The rearrangement uses TRBV4-1 and TRBJ2-3; 7 nucleotides line up with TRBD2. J was trimmed by 4 bases and V by 0 bases; bases with no gene match: 10. The CDR3 is made up of 17 amino acids. The germline CDR1 and CDR2 sequences are MGHRA and YSYEKL.

The chain uses TRBV30 and TRBJ2-5; 11 bases match TRBD2. CDR1 is GTSNPN and CDR2 is SVGIG in the germline V gene (reference sequence). The J segment lost 1 base and the V segment lost 4 bases, leaving 11 bases of the junction unmatched. The CDR3 contains 17 residues. CDR3 sequence: CAWTATSGRLPQETQYF. The CDR3 DNA reads TGTGCCTGGACGGCTACTAGCGGGAGACTCCCCCAAGAGACCCAGTACTTC.

The chain employs TRBV7-3 and TRBJ1-2; 7 bases agree with TRBD1. In germline, CDR1 is SGHTA, CDR2 FQGTGA. V trimming: 5 bases; J trimming: 2 bases; junction bases outside the gene matches: 8. The CDR3 covers 15 residues. The CDR3 spells CASSPLGRGNYGYTF. Written as DNA, the CDR3 is TGTGCCAGCAGCCCGCTGGGCAGGGGGAACTATGGCTACACCTTC.

J is TRBJ1-2 and V is TRBV27, with 7 bases that match TRBD1. Germline V CDR1 and CDR2: MNHEY, SMNVEV (reference sequence). This CDR3 is built from 14 residues. The CDR3: CATGPIRGRGGYTF. The CDR3 bases are TGTGCGACGGGGCCCATTAGGGGGCGCGGTGGCTACACCTTC.

J is TRBJ2-3 and V is TRBV28; 7 bases are shared with TRBD2. V was clipped by 6 bases and J by 15 bases; unmatched bases: 9. The CDR3 spans 11 residues. From germline, CDR1 is MDHEN and CDR2 SYDVKM. The CDR3 bases are TGTGCCAGCAGCCCAGGACTAGAAACCTATTTT. It specifies CASSPGLETYF.

DNA for the CDR3: TGTGCCAGCTCTAGCGGGAGATACGAGCAGTACTTC. Translated, it gives CASSSGRYEQYF. The chain recombines TRBV12-3 or TRBV12-4 with TRBJ2-7, with 10 bases fitting TRBD2. V lost 8 bases and J lost 4; bases outside the gene matches: 2. The CDR3 has 12 amino acids.

The gene calls are TRBV6-5 and TRBJ2-1, with 8 bases aligning to TRBD2. The germline CDR1 and CDR2 sequences are MNHEY and SVGAGI. V was pared by 4 bases and J by 10 bases, with 12 bases of the junction left unmatched. CDR3 length: 15 residues. DNA of the CDR3: TGTGCCAGCAGTTTTACTAGCGGACGAGTCGGAGAGCAGTTCTTC. It translates to CASSFTSGRVGEQFF.

The chain is built from TRBV10-3 and TRBJ2-7; 7 bases line up with TRBD1. Trimming at V came to 4 bases and at J to 5 bases, leaving 8 bases not matched to a gene. The CDR3 is made up of 14 amino acids. Germline assignment: CDR1 ENHRY and CDR2 SYGVKD. The CDR3 loop reads CAISVRGRDDEQYF. The CDR3 nucleotides are TGTGCCATCAGTGTAAGGGGGCGCGACGACGAGCAGTACTTC.

V and J are TRBV5-1 and TRBJ2-5; 8 bases agree with TRBD2. CDR3 length: 15 residues. The V gene end was trimmed by 0 bases and the J gene end by 3 bases; junction bases not matched to a gene: 4. Germline lookup yields CDR1 SGHRS and CDR2 YFSETQ. The CDR3 sequence is CASSLAGTREETQYF. The CDR3 bases are TGCGCCAGCAGCTTGGCCGGGACTAGGGAAGAGACCCAGTACTTC.

The chain combines TRBV7-9 with TRBJ1-1, with TRBD1 identical over 8 bases. V lost 5 bases to trimming and J lost 1 base; unmatched junction nucleotides: 6. Germline V CDR1 and CDR2: SEHNR, FQNEAQ (reference sequence). The CDR3 consists of 15 residues. This CDR3 reads CASSRYQGANTEAFF. The CDR3 DNA sequence: TGTGCCAGCAGCCGGTACCAGGGGGCGAACACTGAAGCTTTCTTT.

This sequence joins TRBV23-1 and TRBJ1-5; TRBD1 matches 8 bases. TRBV23-1 falls under the ORF class, with uncertain function. V lost 3 bases and J lost 5; bases outside the gene matches: 6. This CDR3 has 15 amino acids. CDR3 protein: CASSQWTGRDQPQHF. The CDR3, as DNA: TGCGCCAGCAGTCAGTGGACAGGGAGGGATCAGCCCCAGCATTTT.

This chain joins TRBV3-1 (or the pseudogene TRBV3-2) and TRBJ2-2; D is perhaps TRBD1 (6 bases). The CDR3 contains 16 residues. Germline V lookup: CDR1 LGHDT, CDR2 YNNKEL (reference sequence). Trimming took off 1 base at V and 2 bases at J, with 11 bases between the two ends. CDR3 protein: CASSQAGVYNTGELFF. The CDR3 coding sequence is TGTGCCAGCAGCCAAGCAGGGGTATACAACACCGGGGAGCTGTTTTTT.

The chain joins TRBV28 to TRBJ1-1; D is unresolved. The V gene's germline CDR1 is MDHEN and CDR2 SYDVKM. The CDR3 runs to 13 residues. V lost 2 bases, J lost 1 base, and 5 bases lay in between. CDR3 region: CASSLLGNTEAFF. In nucleotides, the CDR3 is TGTGCCAGCAGTTTACTAGGGAACACTGAAGCTTTCTTT.

The V and J genes are TRBV3-1 (or the pseudogene TRBV3-2) and TRBJ1-2, with D maybe TRBD1 (5 bases). Germline V lookup: CDR1 LGHDT, CDR2 YNNKEL (reference sequence). Trimming cost V 1 base and J 8 bases, with 17 bases left between them. This CDR3 is built from 15 residues. CDR3 residues: CASSQVGGGTGGYTF. The CDR3 DNA is TGTGCCAGCAGCCAAGTTGGGGGAGGGACTGGAGGCTACACCTTC.